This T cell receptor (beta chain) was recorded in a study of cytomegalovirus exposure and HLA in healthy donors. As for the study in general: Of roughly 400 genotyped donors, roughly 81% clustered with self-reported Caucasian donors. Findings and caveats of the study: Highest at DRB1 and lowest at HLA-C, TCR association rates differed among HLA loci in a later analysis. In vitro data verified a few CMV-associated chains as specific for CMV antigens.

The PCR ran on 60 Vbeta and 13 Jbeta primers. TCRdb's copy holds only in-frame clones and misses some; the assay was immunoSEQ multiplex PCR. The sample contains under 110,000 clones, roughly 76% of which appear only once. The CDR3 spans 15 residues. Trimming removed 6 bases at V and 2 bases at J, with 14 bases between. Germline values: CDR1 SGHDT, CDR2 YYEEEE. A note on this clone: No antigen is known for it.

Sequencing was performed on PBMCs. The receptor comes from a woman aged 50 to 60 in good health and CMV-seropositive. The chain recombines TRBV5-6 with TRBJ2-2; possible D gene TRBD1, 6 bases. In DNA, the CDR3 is TGTGCCAGCATGCAGACAGGCGTAAACACCGGGGAGCTGTTTTTT. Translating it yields CASMQTGVNTGELFF.